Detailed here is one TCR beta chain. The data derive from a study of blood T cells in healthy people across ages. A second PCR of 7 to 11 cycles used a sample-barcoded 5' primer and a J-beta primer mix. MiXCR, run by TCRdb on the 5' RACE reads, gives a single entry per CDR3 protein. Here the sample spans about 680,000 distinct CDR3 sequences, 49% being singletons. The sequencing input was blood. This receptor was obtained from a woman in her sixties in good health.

The CDR3 spells CASSLEGRGQQPQHF. Written as DNA, the CDR3 is TGTGCCAGCAGCTTGGAGGGAAGGGGGCAACAGCCCCAGCATTTT. V and J are TRBV5-6 and TRBJ1-5; 7 bases map to TRBD1. The length of the CDR3 is 15 residues. Germline CDR1 SGHDT, CDR2 YYEEEE. Trimming cost V 0 bases and J 7 bases; bases outside gene matches: 7.